These T cell receptor beta chains were read from a single sample in a study of T cell changes during pregnancy in multiple sclerosis. TCRdb keeps only in-frame clones here, not all; method: immunoSEQ multiplex PCR. The repertoire holds some 38,000 clones, with approximately 90% as singletons. Sample: CD4+ T cells from peripheral blood mononuclear cells, taken in the second trimester of pregnancy. The receptors here all came from a female donor in good health, enrolled as a control in a pregnancy study. The CDR3 runs from the conserved cysteine through the conserved F or W. The order of the fields is clone size, CDR3 length, J gene, V gene, D gene, CDR3 protein, CDR3 DNA. A D gene is named only where the DNA matches it firmly. Rows may omit the clone size; those that give it use once, few, many or a size class.

clone_size: .
cdr3_length: 12
j_call: TRBJ1-2
v_call: TRBV28
d_call: .
cdr3_aa: CASSTEGYGYTF
cdr3_nt: TGTGCCAGCAGTACCGAGGGCTATGGCTACACCTTC

clone_size: .
cdr3_length: 17
j_call: TRBJ1-1
v_call: TRBV21-1
d_call: .
cdr3_aa: CASSNPPREGIGTEAFF
cdr3_nt: TGTGCCAGCAGCAATCCTCCGAGGGAGGGAATAGGCACTGAAGCTTTCTTT

clone_size: few
cdr3_length: 14
j_call: TRBJ1-1
v_call: TRBV19
d_call: TRBD1
cdr3_aa: CASRDRGMNTEAFF
cdr3_nt: TGTGCCAGCCGGGACAGGGGAATGAACACTGAAGCTTTCTTT

clone_size: .
cdr3_length: 17
j_call: TRBJ2-1
v_call: TRBV7-2
d_call: TRBD2
cdr3_aa: CASSRGGVGEPYNEQFF
cdr3_nt: TGTGCCAGCAGCCGGGGGGGCGTCGGGGAGCCCTACAATGAGCAGTTCTTC

clone_size: .
cdr3_length: 15
j_call: TRBJ2-1
v_call: TRBV18
d_call: TRBD1
cdr3_aa: CASSLAGQGAYEQFF
cdr3_nt: TGTGCCAGCTCACTCGCCGGACAGGGTGCGTATGAGCAGTTCTTC

clone_size: .
cdr3_length: 16
j_call: TRBJ2-5
v_call: TRBV7-6
d_call: TRBD2
cdr3_aa: CASSSGLAGGQETQYF
cdr3_nt: TGTGCCAGCAGCTCCGGACTAGCGGGGGGCCAAGAGACCCAGTACTTC

clone_size: .
cdr3_length: 13
j_call: TRBJ2-5
v_call: TRBV7-7
d_call: .
cdr3_aa: CASSTSSQETQYF
cdr3_nt: TGTGCTAGCAGCACTAGCTCCCAAGAGACCCAGTACTTC

clone_size: .
cdr3_length: 15
j_call: TRBJ1-1
v_call: TRBV7-2
d_call: TRBD1
cdr3_aa: CASSLAPGTGLEAFF
cdr3_nt: TGTGCCAGCAGCTTAGCCCCCGGGACAGGCCTCGAAGCTTTCTTT

clone_size: .
cdr3_length: 14
j_call: TRBJ2-5
v_call: TRBV7-3
d_call: .
cdr3_aa: CASSLSARGETQYF
cdr3_nt: TGTGCCAGCAGCTTATCAGCCAGAGGGGAGACCCAGTACTTC

clone_size: few
cdr3_length: 12
j_call: TRBJ1-2
v_call: TRBV19
d_call: TRBD1
cdr3_aa: CASSMDRKESLF
cdr3_nt: TGTGCCAGTAGTATGGACAGGAAGGAATCCCTCTTC

clone_size: .
cdr3_length: 16
j_call: TRBJ1-4
v_call: TRBV5-1
d_call: .
cdr3_aa: CASSLLAAGRNEKLFF
cdr3_nt: TGCGCCAGCAGCTTGCTCGCTGCAGGCCGGAATGAAAAACTGTTTTTT